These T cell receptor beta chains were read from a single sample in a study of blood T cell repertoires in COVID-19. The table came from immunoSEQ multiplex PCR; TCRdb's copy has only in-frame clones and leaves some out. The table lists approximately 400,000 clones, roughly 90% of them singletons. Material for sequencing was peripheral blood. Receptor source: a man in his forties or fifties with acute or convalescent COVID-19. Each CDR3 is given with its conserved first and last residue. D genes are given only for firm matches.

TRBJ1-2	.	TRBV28	CASSSTSNYGYTF	TGTGCCAGCAGTTCTACGTCGAACTATGGCTACACCTTC
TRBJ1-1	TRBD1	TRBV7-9	CASSSRRRQGGTEAFF	TGTGCCAGCAGCTCACGGCGCCGACAGGGGGGGACTGAAGCTTTCTTT
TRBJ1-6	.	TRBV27	CASSLRDNNSPLHF	TGTGCCAGCAGTTTAAGGGACAACAATTCACCCCTCCACTTT
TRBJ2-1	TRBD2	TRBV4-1	CASRRSRLAGETRLDEQFF	TGCGCCAGCCGCCGGTCCAGGCTAGCGGGAGAGACGCGGTTGGATGAGCAGTTCTTC
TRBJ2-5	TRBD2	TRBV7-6	CASSPRTSGGIETQYF	TGTGCCAGCAGCCCGCGGACTAGCGGGGGAATAGAGACCCAGTACTTC
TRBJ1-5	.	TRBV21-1	CASRSGCQPQHF	TGTGCCAGCAGGTCAGGCTGTCAGCCCCAGCATTTT
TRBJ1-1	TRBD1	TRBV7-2	CASSPETGGTEAFF	TGTGCCAGCAGCCCGGAGACAGGGGGCACTGAAGCTTTCTTT
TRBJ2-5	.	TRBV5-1	CASSPWTGREETQYF	TGCGCCAGCAGCCCCTGGACAGGGAGGGAAGAGACCCAGTACTTC
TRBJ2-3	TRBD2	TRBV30	CAWSRGLGLAGDTQYF	TGTGCCTGGAGCAGGGGGCTTGGACTAGCGGGAGATACGCAGTATTTT
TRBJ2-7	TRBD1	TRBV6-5	CASSYSTGTAYEQYF	TGTGCCAGCAGTTACTCGACAGGGACGGCCTACGAGCAGTACTTC
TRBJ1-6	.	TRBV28	CASRGHLGPYSPLHF	TGTGCCAGCAGGGGACATCTGGGGCCATATTCACCCCTCCACTTT
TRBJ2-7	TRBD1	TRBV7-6	CASSLDRAADEQYF	TGTGCCAGCAGCTTGGACAGGGCGGCGGACGAGCAGTACTTC